The present T cell receptor beta chain was sequenced within a study of blood T cell repertoires in COVID-19. As for the study in general: The study drew acute and convalescent COVID-19 samples from the United States, Italy and Spain. PBMCs, B-cell-depleted T cells, or T cells provided the cDNA or gDNA that made up the material.

How the authors handled the data: The assay estimated nucleated cells by amplifying reference gene primers. Only in-frame clones appear in the TCRdb table, and some are missing; sequencing was by immunoSEQ multiplex PCR. The DNA gave D and trimming, while V, J and clone size come from that table. The sample yields under 300,000 clones, approximately 78% seen once. The CDR3 consists of 16 residues. Germline assignment: CDR1 LNHNV and CDR2 YYDKDF (reference sequence). Trimming took 0 bases from V and 2 from J, leaving 11 bases between them. This chain connects TRBV15 to TRBJ2-1; D gene uncertain. Sample: peripheral blood. The receptor was isolated from an older woman with active or convalescent COVID-19. The CDR3 spells CATSRDLGRPYNEQFF. The DNA of the CDR3 is TGTGCCACCAGCAGAGATTTGGGCCGTCCCTACAATGAGCAGTTCTTC.